Following are 15 T cell receptor beta chains from one sample sequenced in a study of shared clonotypes between healthy human individuals. Clones were sequenced by immunoSEQ multiplex PCR, and TCRdb holds only the in-frame ones, with some missing. Of some 2,000,000 clones listed, roughly 94% are singletons. Naive CD8 cells comprised CD45RO-negative, CCR7-positively selected cells, excluding terminally differentiated effector memory CD45RA+ cells. Material for sequencing was naive CD8+ T cells sorted from blood. These receptors all come from a man younger than 30 in good health.

The chain joins TRBV7-6 to TRBJ2-2, with D possibly TRBD2 on 5 matching bases. The ends were cut back, 5 bases at V and 4 bases at J, with 14 bases in the middle. The CDR3 extends over 15 amino acids. Germline V gives CDR1 SGHVS, CDR2 FNYEAQ. CDR3 DNA: TGTGCCAGCAGCCCTGGGTGGGCGGGCACCGGGGAGCTGTTTTTT. It encodes CASSPGWAGTGELFF.

This chain joins TRBV6-5 and TRBJ2-7; no clear D gene. CDR3 size: 12 residues. Trimming removed 6 bases from V and 3 bases from J, with 9 bases in between. Germline CDR1 is MNHEY and CDR2 is SVGAGI. The CDR3 reads CASRSLSYEQYF. CDR3 in DNA: TGTGCCAGCAGATCTTTGAGCTACGAGCAGTACTTC.

This chain uses TRBV6-5 with TRBJ2-7, with TRBD1 identical over 7 bases. Per the germline V gene, CDR1 is MNHEY and CDR2 is SVGAGI. This CDR3 contains 14 residues. Unmatched junction bases numbered 5, after V lost 6 bases and J lost 0 bases. This chain's CDR3 is CASSIRGSSYEQYF. As DNA, the CDR3 is TGTGCCAGCAGCATCAGGGGGAGCTCCTACGAGCAGTACTTC.

The V call is TRBV30, the J call TRBJ1-2; no clear D. Trimming removed 1 base from V and 8 bases from J, with 20 bases in between. From germline, CDR1 is GTSNPN and CDR2 SVGIG (reference sequence). This CDR3 spans 15 amino acids. CDR3 in amino acids: CAWSAPTAYILGYTF. The DNA for the CDR3 is TGTGCCTGGAGTGCCCCGACGGCATATATCCTAGGCTACACCTTC. Using reference TRBV30 and TRBJ1-2 for the parts outside the CDR3, the full variable domain is SQTIHQWPATLVQPVGSPLSLECTVEGTSNPNLYWYRQAAGRGLQLLFYSVGIGQISSEVPQNLSASRPQDRQFILSSKKLLLSDSGFYLCAWSAPTAYILGYTFGSGTRLTVV.

Only one count was recorded for this clone. Additional DNA sequences in this sample encode the identical CDR3. The rearrangement links TRBV13 to TRBJ2-7; D not certain. CDR1 and CDR2 (germline): PRHDT, FYEKMQ (reference sequence). V was shortened by 0 bases and J by 0 bases, with 6 bases between the two germline ends. CDR3 length equals 14 residues. CDR3: CASSLGSGSYEQYF. The DNA of the CDR3 is TGTGCCAGCAGCTTAGGTTCTGGCTCCTACGAGCAGTACTTC.

The rearrangement links TRBV19 to TRBJ1-1, with 8 bases identical to TRBD1. This CDR3 contains 16 residues. J lost 6 bases, V lost 6 bases, and 15 bases had no gene match. In germline, CDR1 is LNHDA, CDR2 SQIVND (reference sequence). The CDR3 sequence is CASSPEDRDVSAEAFF. CDR3 in DNA: TGTGCCAGTAGCCCGGAGGACAGGGATGTAAGCGCTGAAGCTTTCTTT.

This rearrangement joins TRBV6-5 to TRBJ2-7, with D perhaps TRBD1 (6 bases). CDR3 size: 13 residues. The germline V gene encodes CDR1 MNHEY and CDR2 SVGAGI. V lost 2 bases, J lost 4 bases, and 9 bases lay in between. CDR3 DNA sequence: TGTGCCAGCAGTTACGGACAGCAGTACGAGCAGTACTTC. Its translation: CASSYGQQYEQYF.

This rearrangement joins TRBV11-2 to TRBJ2-1; D remains unclear. V dropped 8 bases and J dropped 5 bases, with 4 bases sitting between them. This CDR3 spans 10 amino acids. Per germline, CDR1 SGHAT and CDR2 FQNNGV. The DNA for the CDR3 is TGTGCCAGCTTTAACAATGAGCAGTTCTTC. This sequence encodes CASFNNEQFF.

The genes are TRBV6-5 and TRBJ1-2; 7 bases match TRBD1. Germline lookup yields CDR1 MNHEY and CDR2 SVGAGI. Germline trimming cut 10 bases from V and 6 bases from J; bases unmatched to any gene: 8. The CDR3 spans 12 residues. CDR3 DNA: TGTGCCATACGAGACAGGGTGGATGGCTACACCTTC. Translating gives CAIRDRVDGYTF.

The chain uses TRBV11-3 and TRBJ2-1, with TRBD2 matching 11 bases. Trimming removed 7 bases from V and 7 bases from J; junction bases left unmatched: 12. In germline, CDR1 is SGHNT, CDR2 YENEEA. The CDR3 runs to 16 residues. The DNA of the CDR3 is TGTGCCAGCATTTTTAGCGGGGGGGCGGCGGATAATGAGCAGTTCTTC. Translated, it gives CASIFSGGAADNEQFF.

This clone was observed once. V gene TRBV28 combines with J gene TRBJ1-6, with a possible D match to TRBD1 (5 bases). This CDR3 has 15 residues. Germline-derived CDR1 and CDR2 are MDHEN and SYDVKM. Trimming shortened V by 3 bases and J by 5 bases, and 11 bases separated the two germline ends. CDR3 loop: CASSLPGQNNSPLHF. CDR3 DNA sequence: TGTGCCAGCAGTTTGCCAGGGCAAAATAATTCACCCCTCCACTTT.

This clone appeared once. The V and J genes are TRBV13 and TRBJ2-3; 14 bases agree with TRBD2. The germline V gene encodes CDR1 PRHDT and CDR2 FYEKMQ (reference sequence). The V segment lost 4 bases and the J segment 8 bases; nucleotides outside the gene matches: 8. This CDR3 comprises 16 residues. The CDR3 region is CASSSGLAGEFGTQYF. The CDR3 coding sequence is TGTGCCAGCAGCTCGGGACTAGCGGGAGAGTTCGGTACGCAGTATTTT.

The rearrangement links TRBV7-9 to TRBJ2-3; 8 nucleotides match TRBD1. V lost 5 bases, J lost 6 bases, and 16 bases stayed unmatched. Per germline, CDR1 SEHNR and CDR2 FQNEAQ (reference sequence). There are 17 residues in the CDR3. This CDR3 is CASSADQGAVYIDTQYF. As DNA, the CDR3 is TGTGCCAGCAGCGCTGACCAGGGGGCGGTTTATATTGATACGCAGTATTTT.

The chain couples TRBV2 to TRBJ2-3; no clear D. The germline V gene encodes CDR1 SNHLY and CDR2 FYNNEI. V dropped 10 bases and J dropped 1 base, with 9 bases sitting between them. The CDR3 is made up of 12 amino acids. In DNA, the CDR3 is TGTGCCAACAAGACTGGCACAGATACGCAGTATTTT. Protein: CANKTGTDTQYF.

The chain carries TRBV29-1 and TRBJ1-2; 8 bases align to TRBD1. The V gene's germline CDR1 is SQVTM and CDR2 ANQGSEA. The CDR3 is 14 amino acids. With 6 bases clipped from V and 1 base from J, the junction kept 7 bases outside the gene matches. The CDR3 reads CSVHRGEGNYGYTF. The CDR3 nucleotides read TGCAGCGTGCACAGGGGGGAGGGTAACTATGGCTACACCTTC.